These 17 T cell receptor beta chains came from one sample sequenced in a study of T-cell memory formation after mild COVID-19. TCRdb redid the calling of the 5' RACE reads with MiXCR, one entry per CDR3 protein. The sample has about 190,000 distinct CDR3 sequences, over 20% seen once. The source material was PBMCs or a T cell subset sorted from them (not recorded which). Every receptor here comes from an adult woman who had mild COVID-19 (a few samples of this study predate the infection). Cell type and time point are not known.

This clonotype was found a few times. The chain is built from TRBV27 and TRBJ2-3; 7 positions agree with TRBD1. This CDR3 is built from 15 residues. The germline V gene has CDR1 MNHEY and CDR2 SMNVEV (reference sequence). V shed 3 bases and J 5 bases; nucleotides not matched to a gene: 8. The CDR3 DNA follows: TGTGCCAGCAGTTTGGTGGGACAGTGGGGAGATACGCAGTATTTT. Its protein is CASSLVGQWGDTQYF.

CDR3 amino acids: CASSEGPGGTYEQYF. The CDR3 DNA is TGTGCCAGCAGTGAAGGTCCTGGAGGCACCTACGAGCAGTACTTC. This chain joins TRBV6-1 and TRBJ2-7; a possible D gene is TRBD2 (5 bases). The CDR3 runs 15 residues. Germline-derived CDR1 and CDR2 are MNHNS and SASEGT. V gave up 1 base and J gave up 2 bases, with 12 bases separating them.

The chain is built from TRBV7-2 and TRBJ2-1; perhaps D is TRBD1 or TRBD2 (5 bases each). V dropped 5 bases and J dropped 9 bases, with 17 bases sitting between them. The CDR3 runs 14 residues. Looked up from germline, CDR1 is SGHTA and CDR2 is FQGNSA. The CDR3 DNA follows: TGTGCCAGCAGCCAGGCCGGGGCCTCGGGTGAGCAGTTCTTC. This gives the protein CASSQAGASGEQFF.

J is TRBJ2-3 and V is TRBV7-9, with D perhaps TRBD2 (6 bases). The CDR3 extends over 14 amino acids. The V and J ends lost 10 bases and 2 bases respectively, with 16 bases between them. Germline V gives CDR1 SEHNR, CDR2 FQNEAQ (reference sequence). CDR3 DNA: TGTGCCATGGGGCTGGGAGGATCCACAGATACGCAGTATTTT. Amino acid sequence: CAMGLGGSTDTQYF.

V gene TRBV12-3 or TRBV12-4 combines with J gene TRBJ2-7; 8 nucleotides line up with TRBD1. V shed 3 bases and J 5 bases; nucleotides not matched to a gene: 3. The CDR3 extends over 13 amino acids. The CDR3 here is CASSFVTGDEQYF. The CDR3 DNA reads TGTGCCAGCAGTTTCGTGACAGGGGACGAGCAGTACTTC.

There are a few counts of this clonotype. This chain links TRBV29-1 with TRBJ2-3; 7 bases are a match to TRBD2. This CDR3 is 15 amino acids long. V gave up 3 bases and J gave up 0 bases; unmatched junction bases: 6. Germline lookup yields CDR1 SQVTM and CDR2 ANQGSEA. The CDR3 sequence: CSVESGRSSTDTQYF. The CDR3, as DNA: TGCAGCGTTGAGTCCGGGAGGTCTAGCACAGATACGCAGTATTTT.

This clonotype was observed a handful of times. The chain is built from TRBV7-6 and TRBJ1-4; 7 positions match TRBD1. J lost 7 bases, V lost 0 bases, and 11 bases had no gene match. Germline V gene data show CDR1 as SGHVS and CDR2 as FNYEAQ. The CDR3 runs 17 residues. For the CDR3, the DNA is TGTGCCAGCAGCTTAGCCTCGACAGGGTTGATTAGTGAAAAACTGTTTTTT. This gives the protein CASSLASTGLISEKLFF.

The chain links TRBV7-9 to TRBJ1-1, with no clear D. This CDR3 has 14 residues. Germline CDR1 reads SEHNR; CDR2 reads FQNEAQ (reference sequence). The germline V and J ends were trimmed by 5 bases and 3 bases, with 13 bases remaining between them. DNA of the CDR3: TGTGCCAGCAGCCCCGGACTGGGGTACACTGAAGCTTTCTTT. Translation: CASSPGLGYTEAFF.

This clonotype was counted a few times. This rearrangement joins TRBV9 to TRBJ2-7; 7 bases agree with TRBD2. CDR3 size: 15 residues. Germline assignment: CDR1 SGDLS and CDR2 YYNGEE. With V trimmed by 3 bases and J by 6 bases, 12 bases remained unmatched. CDR3 sequence: CASSGRDRRESEQYF. The CDR3 coding sequence is TGTGCCAGCAGCGGAAGGGACCGGCGGGAGAGCGAGCAGTACTTC.

This clonotype was seen more than once but under ten times. This chain connects TRBV4-3 to TRBJ2-7, with D perhaps TRBD2 (7 bases). Trimming stripped 6 bases from V and 3 bases from J, with 18 bases between. Germline CDR1 and CDR2: LGHNA and YSLEER. This CDR3 spans 15 amino acids. CDR3 in amino acids: CASSVARGGVYEQYF. The CDR3 nucleotides are TGCGCCAGCAGTGTCGCTAGGGGGGGCGTCTACGAGCAGTACTTC.

At least ten counts were recorded for this clonotype. One end of the junction varies from germline; a read error may be responsible. The genes are TRBV7-9 and TRBJ2-3, with 11 bases matching TRBD2. CDR1 is SEHNR and CDR2 is FQNEAQ in the germline V gene (reference sequence). This CDR3 has 15 residues. CDR3 amino acids: CASSLAGGHTDTQYF. The CDR3 nucleotides read TGTGCCAGCAGCCTAGCGGGGGGACACACAGATACGCAGTATTTT.

The chain has TRBV6-2 or TRBV6-3 and TRBJ2-3; D is uncertain. Per germline, CDR1 MNHEY and CDR2 SVGEGT. The CDR3 length is 14 residues. Trimming cost V 1 base and J 3 bases, with 8 bases left between them. CDR3: CASSYLLTTDTQYF. The CDR3 DNA sequence: TGTGCCAGCAGTTACTTATTAACAACAGATACGCAGTATTTT.

J is TRBJ2-7 and V is TRBV7-9; 12 positions match TRBD2. V lost 3 bases and J lost 1; bases outside the gene matches: 4. The germline CDR1 and CDR2 sequences are SEHNR and FQNEAQ (reference sequence). CDR3 length equals 16 residues. The CDR3: CASSFPTSGGSYEQYF. The CDR3 DNA sequence: TGTGCCAGCAGCTTCCCAACTAGCGGGGGGTCCTACGAGCAGTACTTC.

V usage is TRBV5-1 and J usage is TRBJ1-1, with 8 bases lining up with TRBD1. The J segment lost 4 bases and the V segment lost 5 bases, leaving 10 bases of the junction unmatched. CDR1 is SGHRS, CDR2 YFSETQ, per germline. CDR3 length: 15 residues. The CDR3 region is CASRTGDRASTEAFF. CDR3 in DNA: TGCGCCAGCAGGACAGGGGATCGGGCAAGCACTGAAGCTTTCTTT. Variable domain in full (rest from reference TRBV5-1 and TRBJ1-1): KAGVTQTPRYLIKTRGQQVTLSCSPISGHRSVSWYQQTPGQGLQFLFEYFSETQRNKGNFPGRFSGRQFSNSRSEMNVSTLELGDSALYLCASRTGDRASTEAFFGQGTRLTVV.

The rearrangement uses TRBV5-5 and TRBJ2-1; D is ambiguous. CDR1 and CDR2 (germline): SGHKS, YYEKEE (reference sequence). V lost 0 bases to trimming and J lost 6 bases, with 7 bases between them. CDR3 length: 13 amino acids. The CDR3 spells CASSLESSNEQFF. The DNA for the CDR3 is TGTGCCAGCAGCTTGGAGTCCAGCAATGAGCAGTTCTTC.

This clonotype was seen a few times. The chain has TRBV3-1 and TRBJ2-2; D gene uncertain. Trimming removed 5 bases from V and 6 bases from J, with 7 bases in between. Looked up from germline, CDR1 is LGHDT and CDR2 is YNNKEL (reference sequence). The CDR3 is 12 amino acids. The CDR3 DNA follows: TGTGCCAGCAGCTCTATCGCCGGGGAGCTGTTTTTT. As protein: CASSSIAGELFF.

This clonotype was counted at least ten times. The chain carries TRBV6-2 or TRBV6-3 and TRBJ2-7, with unresolved D. Trimming removed 5 bases at V and 0 bases at J, with 2 bases between. This CDR3 has 11 residues. CDR1 and CDR2 (germline): MNHEY, SVGEGT. CDR3 DNA: TGTGCCAGCAGTCCCTCCTACGAGCAGTACTTC. Translated, it gives CASSPSYEQYF.